The present TCR beta chain was sequenced within a study of T cells after yellow fever vaccination. Study at large: Preparation of fractions with low cell numbers was performed using SMART-Seq v4 Ultra Low Input.

The CDR3 covers 16 residues. With 3 bases clipped from V and 9 bases from J, the junction kept 11 bases outside the gene matches. Per the germline V gene, CDR1 is LGHDT and CDR2 is YNNKEL (reference sequence). 5'RACE template switching added a universal primer site and UMIs to TCR cDNA. TCRdb processed the 5' RACE reads anew with MiXCR; each CDR3 protein has one entry. The data contain 500,000 to 700,000 distinct CDR3 sequences, roughly 19% of them singletons. Findings and limits, study-wide: Reappearing after the booster were most of the clones from primary vaccination (almost 97% CD4, 70% to 90% CD8).

Details on this clonotype: The antigen is not known.

The source of this sequence is a man aged 25-45 years who received the YFV17D yellow fever vaccine. This sample comprised PBMCs, obtained 15 days after the yellow fever booster vaccination. The rearrangement uses TRBV3-1 and TRBJ2-1; TRBD2 agrees at 10 bases. CDR3 sequence (DNA): TGTGCCAGCAGCCACCGAGGAAGCGGGAGGGGAGGTGAGCAGTTCTTC. Translated, it gives CASSHRGSGRGGEQFF.